The 15 T cell receptor beta chains below were found in one sample sequenced in a study. TCRdb independently ran MiXCR on the RT-PCR reads; one entry per CDR3 protein. Of about 680,000 distinct CDR3 sequences listed, 14% were seen once; the top ten hold just over 3.5%. Sequencing was performed on memory CD4+ T cells from blood. The receptor source for this set is a female donor in good health, serving as a healthy control.

Only a few counts were recorded for this clonotype. This chain joins TRBV4-1 and TRBJ2-2; D might be TRBD2 (6 bases). This CDR3 is built from 14 residues. CDR1 and CDR2 (germline): MGHRA, YSYEKL. The ends were cut back, 4 bases at V and 6 bases at J, with 12 bases in the middle. CDR3 loop: CASSPEGRSGELFF. The CDR3 coding sequence is TGCGCCAGCAGCCCGGAGGGGAGGTCCGGGGAGCTGTTTTTT.

This clonotype was counted many times. The J gene is TRBJ2-3, the V gene TRBV12-3 or TRBV12-4, with D maybe TRBD2 (5 bases). Trimming shortened V by 0 bases and J by 6 bases, and 10 bases separated the two germline ends. The CDR3 is 14 amino acids. DNA for the CDR3: TGTGCCAGCAGTTTAGCCGGAGGCTGGGATACGCAGTATTTT. This encodes CASSLAGGWDTQYF.

This chain connects TRBV6-5 to TRBJ1-6; no clear D gene. The CDR3 length is 15 residues. Germline CDR1 and CDR2: MNHEY and SVGAGI. V was cut by 6 bases and J by 0 bases, with 9 bases left in between. CDR3 residues: CASSLLGSYNSPLHF. The CDR3 nucleotides are TGTGCCAGCAGCCTATTGGGCTCCTATAATTCACCCCTCCACTTT.

The sample holds many counts of this clonotype. The J gene is TRBJ2-3, the V gene TRBV6-5, with 8 bases identical to TRBD1. V was clipped by 2 bases and J by 8 bases; unmatched bases: 12. This CDR3 is 16 amino acids long. Per germline, CDR1 MNHEY and CDR2 SVGAGI. CDR3 nucleotide sequence: TGTGCCAGCAGTTACGATAACTCAGGGGGCGAGGGTACGCAGTATTTT. This translates into CASSYDNSGGEGTQYF.

The chain joins TRBV7-3 to TRBJ2-1; 11 bases agree with TRBD2. The CDR3 runs 16 residues. V shed 5 bases, J shed 4 bases, and the junction held 7 bases outside the gene matches. The germline V gene has CDR1 SGHTA and CDR2 FQGTGA. Here the CDR3 reads CASSLLAGGNYNEQFF. The CDR3 region has the DNA TGTGCCAGCAGCCTTTTAGCGGGAGGGAATTACAATGAGCAGTTCTTC.

This chain connects TRBV24-1 to TRBJ2-3; a weak D match, TRBD1 (6 bases). This CDR3 has 14 residues. V was pared by 7 bases and J by 0 bases, with 10 bases between. Germline lookup yields CDR1 KGHDR and CDR2 SFDVKD. The CDR3 spells CATRDSLSTDTQYF. The CDR3 nucleotides read TGTGCCACCAGGGACAGCCTTAGCACAGATACGCAGTATTTT.

This clonotype has a handful of counts. This chain uses TRBV3-1 with TRBJ1-5, with TRBD1 matching over 7 bases. Germline CDR1 and CDR2: LGHDT and YNNKEL (reference sequence). CDR3 size: 15 residues. V shed 4 bases, J shed 7 bases, and the junction held 10 bases outside the gene matches. This CDR3 is CASSRDSRAEQPQHF. The CDR3 nucleotides are TGTGCCAGCAGCCGGGACAGCCGGGCGGAACAGCCCCAGCATTTT.

This clonotype was observed a few times. The gene calls are TRBV3-1 and TRBJ2-1, with D perhaps being TRBD1 or TRBD2 (5 bases each). Germline CDR1 is LGHDT and CDR2 is YNNKEL (reference sequence). The CDR3 runs to 16 residues. V gave up 4 bases and J gave up 0 bases, with 13 bases separating them. CDR3 bases: TGTGCCAGCAGCCCCCTCCCAGGGAGCTCCTACAATGAGCAGTTCTTC. This encodes CASSPLPGSSYNEQFF.

DNA of the CDR3: TGTGCCAGCTCATCAACAGGGCCCATCTCTGGAAACACCATATATTTT. It specifies CASSSTGPISGNTIYF. This chain joins TRBV18 and TRBJ1-3; tentatively, D is TRBD1 (6 bases). Looked up from germline, CDR1 is KGHSH and CDR2 is LQKENI. There are 16 residues in the CDR3. With 5 bases removed from V and 0 bases from J, the gap between germline ends came to 14 bases.

V is TRBV5-1 and J is TRBJ2-7; D possibly corresponds to TRBD1 (5 bases). The germline gives CDR1 SGHRS, CDR2 YFSETQ. This CDR3 contains 16 residues. Trimming shortened V by 0 bases and J by 5 bases, and 18 bases separated the two germline ends. This CDR3 is CASSLAVGLDINEQYF. For the CDR3, the DNA is TGCGCCAGCAGCTTGGCGGTGGGGCTAGACATCAACGAGCAGTACTTC.

Many counts were recorded for this clonotype. The rearrangement uses TRBV28 and TRBJ2-7; the D gene is possibly TRBD1 (6 bases). CDR1 and CDR2 from the germline V gene are MDHEN and SYDVKM. Trimming left V 10 bases short and J 3 bases short, with 10 bases between. The CDR3 is made up of 11 amino acids. The CDR3 loop is CATSRGYEQYF. The DNA for the CDR3 is TGTGCCACCAGCAGGGGCTACGAGCAGTACTTC.

This clonotype was seen more than once but under ten times. This chain uses TRBV20-1 with TRBJ2-7; D possibly matches TRBD1 or TRBD2 (5 bases each). The V gene's germline CDR1 is DFQATT and CDR2 SNEGSKA (reference sequence). V lost 4 bases, J lost 2 bases, and 15 bases lay in between. The CDR3 is 14 amino acids. The chain's CDR3 is CSAIEGSATYEQYF. The CDR3, as DNA: TGCAGTGCTATCGAGGGGTCTGCTACCTACGAGCAGTACTTC.

The DNA of the CDR3 is TGCGCCAGCAGCTTGGAGGGCAGCTCAAATAATTCACCCCTCCACTTT. This codes for CASSLEGSSNNSPLHF. The chain joins TRBV5-1 to TRBJ1-6; D unresolved. The V and J ends lost 0 bases and 5 bases respectively, with 12 bases between them. Germline values: CDR1 SGHRS, CDR2 YFSETQ. This CDR3 spans 16 amino acids.

This clonotype has ten or more counts. V is TRBV29-1 and J is TRBJ2-5, with D tentatively TRBD1 (6 bases). This CDR3 is 13 amino acids long. The ends were cut back, 3 bases at V and 1 base at J, with 9 bases in the middle. Germline V gene data show CDR1 as SQVTM and CDR2 as ANQGSEA. The CDR3 nucleotides read TGCAGCGTTGATCAGGGGACCCAAGAGACCCAGTACTTC. Encoded protein: CSVDQGTQETQYF.

J is TRBJ1-2 and V is TRBV7-2, with D tentatively TRBD1 (6 bases). Looked up from germline, CDR1 is SGHTA and CDR2 is FQGNSA. This CDR3 is built from 13 residues. Deletions cut 4 bases from V and 8 bases from J, with 14 bases between. The CDR3, as DNA: TGTGCCAGCAGCTCACAATCCGGGGGCGGCTACACCTTC. This codes for CASSSQSGGGYTF.